This TCR beta chain was retrieved from a study of cytomegalovirus exposure and HLA in healthy donors. CDR3 length: 15 amino acids. The V end was cut by 6 bases, the J end by 1 base, with 13 bases between. Germline V gives CDR1 MNHNS, CDR2 SASEGT. About this clone itself: Its specificity is unknown.

Primers: 60 Vbeta forward and 13 Jbeta reverse. Method: immunoSEQ multiplex PCR; TCRdb's copy keeps in-frame clones and lacks some. The sample records approximately 150,000 clones, around 80% being singletons. Findings and limits, study-wide: Most observed TCR sequences were rare, whereas some public TCRs were detected in many donors. In vitro experiments confirmed that a few CMV-associated chains were specific for CMV antigens. Later on, an analysis showed TCR association rates differing by HLA locus, with DRB1 the most and HLA-C the fewest. Later analysis suggested links between common viral pathogens and several top significant clusters.

Sequenced: PBMCs. This receptor was obtained from a woman between 45 and 60 years old in good health and CMV-seropositive. The V call is TRBV6-1, the J call TRBJ1-5; perhaps TRBD1 as D (6 bases). This CDR3 is CASSPNRASNQPQHF. The CDR3 region has the DNA TGTGCCAGCAGCCCTAACAGGGCCAGCAATCAGCCCCAGCATTTT.